This is a list of T cell receptor beta chains from one sample in a study of OX40 agonist ivuxolimab in advanced cancers. Measured with immunoSEQ multiplex PCR; TCRdb has only the in-frame clones, and not every one. The sample has fewer than 110,000 clones, around 93% seen once. This specimen consisted of CD4+ or CD8+ T cells sorted from blood, obtained in a trial of the OX40 agonist ivuxolimab. The origin of the receptors is an adult with an advanced solid tumor such as melanoma, head and neck, liver or kidney cancer. Both conserved end residues are part of each CDR3. The order of the fields is D gene, V gene, clone size, J gene, CDR3 protein, CDR3 DNA. The D gene is left open where the match is weak. Not every row has a clone size; where given, it reads once, few, many or a size class.

d_gene: -; v_gene: TRBV19; abundance: -; j_gene: TRBJ2-1; CDR3aa: CASSIRSDYNEQFF; CDR3nt: TGTGCCAGTAGTATTAGGTCCGATTACAATGAGCAGTTCTTC
d_gene: TRBD1; v_gene: TRBV2; abundance: -; j_gene: TRBJ2-3; CDR3aa: CAPGTGAADTQYF; CDR3nt: TGTGCCCCCGGGACAGGGGCTGCAGATACGCAGTATTTT
d_gene: -; v_gene: TRBV25-1; abundance: -; j_gene: TRBJ2-3; CDR3aa: CASSFQHLTQYF; CDR3nt: TGTGCCAGCAGTTTCCAGCACCTTACGCAGTATTTT
d_gene: -; v_gene: TRBV28; abundance: -; j_gene: TRBJ2-4; CDR3aa: CASSRQDLASAKNIQYF; CDR3nt: TGTGCCAGCAGTCGACAGGACCTAGCATCGGCCAAAAACATTCAGTACTTC
d_gene: TRBD1; v_gene: TRBV5-5; abundance: once; j_gene: TRBJ1-3; CDR3aa: CASSPGGGTGKGNTIYF; CDR3nt: TGTGCCAGCAGCCCTGGAGGAGGGACAGGGAAAGGAAACACCATATATTTT
d_gene: TRBD1; v_gene: TRBV10-3; abundance: once; j_gene: TRBJ1-5; CDR3aa: CAISEPRGRSNQPQHF; CDR3nt: TGTGCCATCAGTGAGCCCAGGGGGAGAAGCAATCAGCCCCAGCATTTT
d_gene: -; v_gene: TRBV5-6; abundance: -; j_gene: TRBJ2-4; CDR3aa: CASSLVHLAKNIQYF; CDR3nt: TGTGCCAGCAGCTTGGTTCACCTAGCCAAAAACATTCAGTACTTC
d_gene: -; v_gene: TRBV7-8; abundance: -; j_gene: TRBJ2-2; CDR3aa: CASSWLASTGELFF; CDR3nt: TGTGCCAGCAGCTGGCTAGCGAGCACCGGGGAGCTGTTTTTT
d_gene: TRBD2; v_gene: TRBV6-6; abundance: -; j_gene: TRBJ2-3; CDR3aa: CASRRLAGDIDTQYF; CDR3nt: TGTGCCAGCAGACGACTAGCGGGAGACATCGATACGCAGTATTTT
d_gene: -; v_gene: TRBV7-9; abundance: -; j_gene: TRBJ2-7; CDR3aa: CASSSPIGGREQYF; CDR3nt: TGTGCCAGCAGCTCACCAATCGGGGGACGCGAGCAGTACTTC
d_gene: TRBD1; v_gene: TRBV27; abundance: -; j_gene: TRBJ1-5; CDR3aa: CASSSSQGALRQPQHF; CDR3nt: TGTGCCAGCAGTTCCTCACAGGGGGCATTGCGTCAGCCCCAGCATTTT
d_gene: TRBD2; v_gene: TRBV7-2; abundance: -; j_gene: TRBJ2-7; CDR3aa: CASSGASGVLHHYEQYF; CDR3nt: TGTGCCAGCAGCGGGGCTAGCGGGGTCCTGCACCACTACGAGCAGTACTTC
d_gene: -; v_gene: TRBV29-1; abundance: -; j_gene: TRBJ2-7; CDR3aa: CSVVAGRYEQYF; CDR3nt: TGCAGCGTTGTGGCAGGGAGGTACGAGCAGTACTTC
d_gene: -; v_gene: TRBV7-9; abundance: once; j_gene: TRBJ2-5; CDR3aa: CASSLRGLGETQYF; CDR3nt: TGTGCCAGCAGCTTACGGGGACTTGGGGAGACCCAGTACTTC
d_gene: -; v_gene: TRBV10-3; abundance: -; j_gene: TRBJ1-3; CDR3aa: CAISESGGNTIYF; CDR3nt: TGTGCCATCAGTGAGTCGGGGGGAAACACCATATATTTT
d_gene: TRBD1; v_gene: TRBV5-5; abundance: -; j_gene: TRBJ1-4; CDR3aa: CASSLSLTGGDEKLFF; CDR3nt: TGTGCCAGCAGCTTGTCCTTGACAGGGGGAGATGAAAAACTGTTTTTT
d_gene: TRBD2; v_gene: TRBV14; abundance: -; j_gene: TRBJ2-4; CDR3aa: CASSQGRLAGGYIQYF; CDR3nt: TGTGCCAGCAGCCAAGGACGACTAGCGGGAGGATACATTCAGTACTTC
d_gene: -; v_gene: TRBV28; abundance: -; j_gene: TRBJ2-7; CDR3aa: CASSSGGNYEQYF; CDR3nt: TGTGCCAGCAGTAGTGGTGGCAACTACGAGCAGTACTTC
d_gene: -; v_gene: TRBV27; abundance: -; j_gene: TRBJ2-3; CDR3aa: CASSLNRHEADTQYF; CDR3nt: TGTGCCAGCAGTTTGAATCGCCACGAGGCCGATACGCAGTATTTT
d_gene: TRBD2; v_gene: TRBV7-3; abundance: -; j_gene: TRBJ2-5; CDR3aa: CASSWGEREGRETQYF; CDR3nt: TGTGCCAGCAGCTGGGGCGAGCGGGAGGGCCGGGAGACCCAGTACTTC
d_gene: TRBD2; v_gene: TRBV7-2; abundance: -; j_gene: TRBJ2-1; CDR3aa: CASSLTSGGTYEQFF; CDR3nt: TGTGCCAGCAGCTTAACAAGCGGGGGAACTTATGAGCAGTTCTTC
d_gene: -; v_gene: TRBV10-3; abundance: -; j_gene: TRBJ1-3; CDR3aa: CAISAPGQLGNTIYF; CDR3nt: TGTGCCATCAGCGCCCCGGGACAATTGGGAAACACCATATATTTT
d_gene: TRBD1; v_gene: TRBV6-4; abundance: -; j_gene: TRBJ2-6; CDR3aa: CASATGAGANVLTF; CDR3nt: TGTGCCAGCGCTACAGGGGCTGGGGCCAACGTCCTGACTTTC
d_gene: -; v_gene: TRBV5-1; abundance: -; j_gene: TRBJ2-3; CDR3aa: CASSLDDTQYF; CDR3nt: TGCGCCAGCAGCTTGGATGATACGCAGTATTTT
d_gene: -; v_gene: TRBV10-3; abundance: -; j_gene: TRBJ1-1; CDR3aa: CAISEQGPNTEAFF; CDR3nt: TGTGCCATCAGTGAGCAGGGGCCGAACACTGAAGCTTTCTTT
d_gene: -; v_gene: TRBV5-1; abundance: -; j_gene: TRBJ2-2; CDR3aa: CASSLGTVLAGELFF; CDR3nt: TGCGCCAGCAGCTTGGGGACAGTTCTCGCCGGGGAGCTGTTTTTT
d_gene: -; v_gene: TRBV18; abundance: -; j_gene: TRBJ2-1; CDR3aa: CASSPWVGDEQFF; CDR3nt: TGTGCCAGCTCACCATGGGTGGGCGATGAGCAGTTCTTC
d_gene: -; v_gene: TRBV14; abundance: -; j_gene: TRBJ1-1; CDR3aa: CASSQMWGLNTEAFF; CDR3nt: TGTGCCAGCAGCCAAATGTGGGGGTTGAACACTGAAGCTTTCTTT
d_gene: -; v_gene: TRBV7-2; abundance: -; j_gene: TRBJ1-5; CDR3aa: CASSSGTPGQPQHF; CDR3nt: TGTGCCAGCAGCTCGGGGACGCCCGGTCAGCCCCAGCATTTT
d_gene: -; v_gene: TRBV7-3; abundance: few; j_gene: TRBJ2-1; CDR3aa: CASSLRGSQGAWEQFF; CDR3nt: TGTGCCAGCAGCTTACGCGGGAGTCAGGGGGCTTGGGAGCAGTTCTTC
d_gene: -; v_gene: TRBV5-6; abundance: few; j_gene: TRBJ2-7; CDR3aa: CASSWAGQIYEQYF; CDR3nt: TGTGCCAGCAGCTGGGCGGGACAGATCTACGAGCAGTACTTC
d_gene: -; v_gene: TRBV9; abundance: -; j_gene: TRBJ2-1; CDR3aa: CASSVFGGGGEQFF; CDR3nt: TGTGCCAGCAGCGTATTCGGGGGAGGTGGTGAGCAGTTCTTC
d_gene: TRBD1; v_gene: TRBV19; abundance: few; j_gene: TRBJ1-1; CDR3aa: CASSLYPGGRTEAFF; CDR3nt: TGTGCCAGTAGTCTATACCCAGGGGGCCGAACTGAAGCTTTCTTT
d_gene: -; v_gene: TRBV28; abundance: -; j_gene: TRBJ2-5; CDR3aa: CASSTTGLTQYF; CDR3nt: TGTGCCAGCAGTACCACGGGGTTGACCCAGTACTTC
d_gene: -; v_gene: TRBV5-5; abundance: -; j_gene: TRBJ1-4; CDR3aa: CASSFSEGLGEKLFF; CDR3nt: TGTGCCAGCAGCTTTTCGGAGGGCCTTGGAGAAAAACTGTTTTTT
d_gene: TRBD1; v_gene: TRBV18; abundance: once; j_gene: TRBJ2-1; CDR3aa: CASSPTGVEQFF; CDR3nt: TGTGCCAGCTCACCGACAGGGGTAGAGCAGTTCTTC
d_gene: -; v_gene: TRBV7-9; abundance: -; j_gene: TRBJ2-7; CDR3aa: CASRLDTADLYEQYF; CDR3nt: TGTGCCAGCAGGTTGGACACCGCGGATCTCTACGAGCAGTACTTC
d_gene: -; v_gene: TRBV7-8; abundance: -; j_gene: TRBJ2-1; CDR3aa: CASSLTRDSYNEQFF; CDR3nt: TGTGCCAGCAGCTTAACGAGGGATTCCTACAATGAGCAGTTCTTC
d_gene: TRBD2; v_gene: TRBV6-1; abundance: -; j_gene: TRBJ2-7; CDR3aa: CASSAPPGLVLHEQYF; CDR3nt: TGTGCCAGCAGTGCCCCCCCCGGACTAGTTCTGCACGAGCAGTACTTC
d_gene: -; v_gene: TRBV30; abundance: -; j_gene: TRBJ2-3; CDR3aa: CAWSSTGDTQYF; CDR3nt: TGTGCCTGGAGTTCCACGGGCGATACGCAGTATTTT
d_gene: -; v_gene: TRBV21-1; abundance: -; j_gene: TRBJ2-1; CDR3aa: CASSTRRGRRGLNEQFF; CDR3nt: TGTGCCAGCAGCACCCGGCGAGGGAGACGCGGGCTCAATGAGCAGTTCTTC
d_gene: -; v_gene: TRBV15; abundance: -; j_gene: TRBJ1-4; CDR3aa: CATSRGRSTNEKLFF; CDR3nt: TGTGCCACCAGCAGAGGGAGGTCAACTAATGAAAAACTGTTTTTT
d_gene: -; v_gene: TRBV5-1; abundance: -; j_gene: TRBJ2-7; CDR3aa: CASSVVKGRSSYEQYF; CDR3nt: TGCGCCAGCAGCGTGGTGAAGGGGAGAAGCTCCTACGAGCAGTACTTC
d_gene: -; v_gene: TRBV6-1; abundance: -; j_gene: TRBJ2-1; CDR3aa: CASSERVAGRSNEQFF; CDR3nt: TGTGCCAGCAGTGAAAGGGTGGCAGGGCGGTCCAATGAGCAGTTCTTC
d_gene: TRBD1; v_gene: TRBV27; abundance: -; j_gene: TRBJ2-7; CDR3aa: CASSSLRGKDEQYF; CDR3nt: TGTGCCAGCAGTTCACTCAGGGGGAAAGACGAGCAGTACTTC
d_gene: TRBD1; v_gene: TRBV7-8; abundance: -; j_gene: TRBJ1-5; CDR3aa: CASSRRGEQPQHF; CDR3nt: TGTGCCAGCAGCCGCAGGGGGGAACAGCCCCAGCATTTT
d_gene: -; v_gene: TRBV5-1; abundance: -; j_gene: TRBJ2-3; CDR3aa: CASSLEAGTDTQYF; CDR3nt: TGCGCCAGCAGCTTGGAGGCGGGGACAGATACGCAGTATTTT
d_gene: -; v_gene: TRBV25-1; abundance: -; j_gene: TRBJ2-5; CDR3aa: CASLHSASLQETQYF; CDR3nt: TGTGCCAGCCTCCACAGCGCCTCCTTACAAGAGACCCAGTACTTC
d_gene: -; v_gene: TRBV20-1; abundance: few; j_gene: TRBJ2-1; CDR3aa: CSAGLEDEQFF; CDR3nt: TGCAGTGCCGGTCTGGAGGATGAGCAGTTCTTC
d_gene: -; v_gene: TRBV15; abundance: once; j_gene: TRBJ2-5; CDR3aa: CATSRDGGVVASETQYF; CDR3nt: TGTGCCACCAGCAGAGATGGAGGGGTGGTAGCATCAGAGACCCAGTACTTC
d_gene: TRBD1; v_gene: TRBV7-3; abundance: -; j_gene: TRBJ1-2; CDR3aa: CASSLTSPGGANYGYTF; CDR3nt: TGTGCCAGCAGCTTAACGAGCCCAGGGGGCGCTAACTATGGCTACACCTTC
d_gene: TRBD2; v_gene: TRBV28; abundance: -; j_gene: TRBJ2-7; CDR3aa: CASSLKAGDNYEQYF; CDR3nt: TGTGCCAGCAGTTTGAAAGCGGGAGACAATTACGAGCAGTACTTC
d_gene: -; v_gene: TRBV9; abundance: -; j_gene: TRBJ2-3; CDR3aa: CASSPERGTDTQYF; CDR3nt: TGTGCCAGCAGCCCGGAGCGAGGCACAGATACGCAGTATTTT